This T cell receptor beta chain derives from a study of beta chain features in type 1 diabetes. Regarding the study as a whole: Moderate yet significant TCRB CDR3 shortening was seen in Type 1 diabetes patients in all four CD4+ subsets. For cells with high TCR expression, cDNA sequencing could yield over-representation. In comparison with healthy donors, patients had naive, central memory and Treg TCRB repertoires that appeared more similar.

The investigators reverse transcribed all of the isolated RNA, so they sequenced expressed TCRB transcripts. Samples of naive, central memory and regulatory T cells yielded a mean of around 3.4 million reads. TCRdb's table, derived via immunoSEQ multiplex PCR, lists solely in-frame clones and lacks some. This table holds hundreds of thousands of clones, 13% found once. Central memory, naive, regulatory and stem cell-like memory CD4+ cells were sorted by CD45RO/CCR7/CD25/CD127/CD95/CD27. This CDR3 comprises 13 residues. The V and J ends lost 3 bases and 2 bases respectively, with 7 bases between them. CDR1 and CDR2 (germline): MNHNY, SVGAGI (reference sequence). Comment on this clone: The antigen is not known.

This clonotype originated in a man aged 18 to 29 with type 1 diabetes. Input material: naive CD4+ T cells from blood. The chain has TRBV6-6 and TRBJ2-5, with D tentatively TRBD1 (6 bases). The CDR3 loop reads CASSYRGQETQYF. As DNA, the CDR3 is TGTGCCAGCAGTTATAGGGGGCAAGAGACCCAGTACTTC.